One and the same sample provided the 11 T cell receptor beta chains below, sequenced in a study of T-cell reconstitution after alpha-beta-depleted transplantation in children. Unique molecular identifiers featured in how the TCRbeta library was prepared. TCRdb ran MiXCR on the PCR reads and lists one entry per CDR3 protein. The top ten clones hold roughly 2.7% of a sample with around 250,000 distinct CDR3 sequences, 25% of them seen once. Source: PBMCs, taken before TCRalphabeta/CD19-depleted stem cell transplant. The receptors come from a girl aged 2 to 9 with Fanconi anemia, due to receive a stem cell transplant.

This clonotype was seen repeatedly, ten times or more. The gene calls are TRBV6-5 and TRBJ2-1; D is tentatively TRBD1 or TRBD2 (7 bases each). Trimming took off 5 bases at V and 11 bases at J, with 16 bases between the two ends. Germline CDR1 is MNHEY and CDR2 is SVGAGI. The CDR3 loop spans 13 amino acids. The CDR3 sequence: CASSREGGQQQFF. DNA of the CDR3: TGTGCCAGCAGTAGGGAGGGGGGACAGCAGCAGTTCTTC.

In its sample, this clonotype was seen many times. CDR3 DNA sequence: TGTGCCATCAGTGATGGGGATAGCGGGAGTAGGAACAATGAGCAGTTCTTC. Its translation: CAISDGDSGSRNNEQFF. The J gene is TRBJ2-1, the V gene TRBV10-3; TRBD2 matches at 9 bases. This CDR3 spans 17 amino acids. Germline CDR1 and CDR2: ENHRY and SYGVKD. After removal of 3 bases from V and 5 bases from J, the junction contained 11 bases not matched to a gene.

This clonotype was observed at least ten times. The V and J genes are TRBV29-1 and TRBJ2-3, with 10 bases identical to TRBD2. The J segment lost 2 bases and the V segment lost 5 bases, leaving 4 bases of the junction unmatched. The germline V gene has CDR1 SQVTM and CDR2 ANQGSEA. The CDR3 sequence is 14 residues long. The CDR3 DNA sequence: TGCAGCGTTCATGGGACTAGCGCCACAGATACGCAGTATTTT. Amino acids: CSVHGTSATDTQYF.

This chain links TRBV29-1 with TRBJ2-5; possible D gene TRBD1, 6 bases. CDR1 is SQVTM, CDR2 ANQGSEA, per germline. CDR3 length equals 12 residues. Trimming removed 5 bases from V and 2 bases from J, with 9 bases in between. The CDR3 loop is CSVQGPQETQYF. The CDR3 coding sequence is TGCAGCGTTCAGGGGCCACAAGAGACCCAGTACTTC.

J is TRBJ2-1 and V is TRBV5-1, with 8 positions matching TRBD2. CDR3 length: 15 residues. Germline V gives CDR1 SGHRS, CDR2 YFSETQ. V lost 0 bases to trimming and J lost 3 bases; unmatched junction nucleotides: 2. The CDR3 region is CASSLVGGDYNEQFF. DNA of the CDR3: TGCGCCAGCAGCTTGGTCGGGGGGGACTACAATGAGCAGTTCTTC.

The gene calls are TRBV10-1 and TRBJ2-1; D possibly corresponds to TRBD1 (6 bases). CDR1 is WNHNN, CDR2 SYGVQD, per germline (reference sequence). The CDR3 covers 12 residues. Here the CDR3 DNA reads TGCGTCCCACAGGGATCCTACAATGAGCAGTTCTTC. This encodes CVPQGSYNEQFF.

This sequence joins TRBV9 and TRBJ1-6, with 9 bases identical to TRBD1. V lost 3 bases, J lost 4 bases, and 5 bases stayed unmatched. This CDR3 is built from 16 residues. The germline V gene encodes CDR1 SGDLS and CDR2 YYNGEE. As DNA, the CDR3 is TGTGCCAGCAGCGCCGGGACAGGGTCTTATAATTCACCCCTCCACTTT. This translates into CASSAGTGSYNSPLHF.

This clonotype was detected many times. This chain links TRBV11-2 with TRBJ2-1, with 8 bases lining up with TRBD2. With 4 bases clipped from V and 0 bases from J, the junction kept 5 bases outside the gene matches. Germline V lookup: CDR1 SGHAT, CDR2 FQNNGV. The CDR3 contains 16 residues. In nucleotides, the CDR3 is TGTGCCAGCAGCTCCGTAGCGGGAAGCTCCTACAATGAGCAGTTCTTC. Its translation: CASSSVAGSSYNEQFF.

This chain joins TRBV2 and TRBJ1-5, with a possible D match to TRBD1 (5 bases). V was trimmed by 3 bases and J by 1 base, leaving 13 bases between them. Germline V lookup: CDR1 SNHLY, CDR2 FYNNEI. The CDR3 is 16 residues long. The CDR3, as DNA: TGTGCCAGCAGTGACCAGGGACCCGGCAGCAATCAGCCCCAGCATTTT. It codes for CASSDQGPGSNQPQHF.

This chain joins TRBV7-2 and TRBJ2-7, with TRBD1 matching over 8 bases. CDR1 is SGHTA and CDR2 is FQGNSA in the germline V gene. This CDR3 contains 12 residues. Trimming cost V 8 bases and J 4 bases; bases outside gene matches: 4. DNA for the CDR3: TGTGCCAGCCAGGGGGCTGGGTACGAGCAGTACTTC. Protein: CASQGAGYEQYF.

This clonotype was counted ten times or more. The CDR3 DNA follows: TGTGCCAGCAGTTTCGGGGGGAATTACGAGCAGTACTTC. Its protein product is CASSFGGNYEQYF. The chain is built from TRBV12-3 or TRBV12-4 and TRBJ2-7; 7 nucleotides agree with TRBD2. This CDR3 comprises 13 residues. J gave up 4 bases and V 3 bases, and 3 bases lay outside the gene matches.